Listed here are 12 T cell receptor beta chains from one sample, sequenced in a study of T cells in Graves' hyperthyroidism and ophthalmopathy. RNA transcripts were the template for amplifying TCR beta CDR3 regions. HTBI primers drove first-round RT-PCR of the TCR CDR3. TCRdb passed the multiplex PCR reads through MiXCR, listing each CDR3 protein once. The profile shows around 340,000 distinct CDR3 sequences, approximately 22% of them singletons. The sample consisted of blood. The receptors come from a woman between 45 and 60 years old with Graves' hyperthyroidism.

The rearrangement links TRBV6-1 to TRBJ2-7; 7 positions agree with TRBD2. J gave up 2 bases and V 11 bases, and 9 bases lay outside the gene matches. CDR1 is MNHNS and CDR2 is SASEGT in the germline V gene. The length of the CDR3 is 13 residues. This chain's CDR3 is CAGKRGGTYEQYF. The CDR3 DNA reads as TGTGCCGGGAAACGCGGGGGAACCTACGAGCAGTACTTC.

The rearrangement links TRBV7-9 to TRBJ1-1; D gene uncertain. V was cut by 1 base and J by 6 bases, with 9 bases left in between. This CDR3 contains 13 residues. Germline V gene data show CDR1 as SEHNR and CDR2 as FQNEAQ (reference sequence). The CDR3 DNA sequence: TGTGCCAGCAGCTTAGGATCTAGGTCTGAAGCTTTCTTT. Encoded protein: CASSLGSRSEAFF.

This clonotype occurred many times. The chain carries TRBV12-3 or TRBV12-4 and TRBJ1-2; 10 bases align to TRBD1. The CDR3 length is 15 residues. V shed 5 bases and J 4 bases; nucleotides not matched to a gene: 7. CDR3 sequence: CASSAEDRGGYGYTF. DNA of the CDR3: TGTGCCAGCAGTGCCGAGGACAGGGGGGGCTATGGCTACACCTTC.

At least ten counts were recorded for this clonotype. The J gene is TRBJ2-5, the V gene TRBV18, with 12 positions matching TRBD2. With 1 base clipped from V and 4 bases from J, the junction kept 4 bases outside the gene matches. This CDR3 spans 16 amino acids. Germline CDR1 reads KGHSH; CDR2 reads LQKENI. CDR3 DNA sequence: TGTGCCAGCTCACCACTAATGACTAGCGGGGGAGAGACCCAGTACTTC. Its translation is CASSPLMTSGGETQYF.

The V and J genes are TRBV27 and TRBJ2-7, with 7 nucleotides matching TRBD1. The CDR3 is 14 residues long. CDR1 MNHEY and CDR2 SMNVEV come from the germline V gene (reference sequence). J was trimmed by 4 bases and V by 5 bases; bases with no gene match: 8. CDR3 region: CASSPSGQMYEQYF. CDR3 bases: TGTGCCAGCAGTCCCTCGGGACAGATGTACGAGCAGTACTTC.

There are many counts of this clonotype. This chain's CDR3 is CASRGGVGTEAFF. The CDR3 coding sequence is TGTGCCAGCAGGGGGGGGGTCGGGACTGAAGCTTTCTTT. The chain employs TRBV7-3 and TRBJ1-1, with D perhaps TRBD1 (5 bases). The ends were cut back, 6 bases at V and 5 bases at J, with 13 bases in the middle. The CDR3 consists of 13 residues. Germline CDR1 and CDR2: SGHTA and FQGTGA.

This clonotype has more than one count but fewer than ten. The chain recombines TRBV5-1 with TRBJ2-2, with D possibly matching TRBD1 (5 bases). Germline CDR1 is SGHRS and CDR2 is YFSETQ. This CDR3 comprises 13 residues. V was trimmed by 4 bases and J by 3 bases, leaving 7 bases between them. CDR3 nucleotides: TGCGCCAGCAGCGAGACAGACACCGGGGAGCTGTTTTTT. This encodes CASSETDTGELFF.

This clonotype has at least ten counts. The chain is built from TRBV6-5 and TRBJ2-7; 9 nucleotides align to TRBD1. Per the germline V gene, CDR1 is MNHEY and CDR2 is SVGAGI. The ends lost 2 bases at V and 4 bases at J; junction bases unmatched: 6. There are 15 residues in the CDR3. CDR3 in DNA: TGTGCCAGCAGTTACAACGGGACAGGGAGTTACGAGCAGTACTTC. It specifies CASSYNGTGSYEQYF.

The sample holds a few counts of this clonotype. The rearrangement joins TRBV13 to TRBJ2-3, with TRBD2 matching over 16 bases. Germline loops: CDR1 PRHDT, CDR2 FYEKMQ (reference sequence). V was clipped by 6 bases and J by 2 bases; unmatched bases: 8. CDR3 length: 18 residues. The CDR3 protein is CASRKPGLAGGATDTQYF. CDR3 in DNA: TGTGCCAGCAGGAAACCGGGACTAGCGGGGGGGGCCACAGATACGCAGTATTTT.

This clonotype was counted at least ten times. The rearrangement links TRBV12-3 or TRBV12-4 to TRBJ1-2; D unclear. Trimming cost V 6 bases and J 8 bases, with 13 bases left between them. The CDR3 consists of 12 residues. CDR3: CASSLRSGGYTF. The CDR3 DNA follows: TGTGCCAGCAGCTTAAGAAGTGGGGGCTACACCTTC.

This clonotype came up once. This may be a read error, as it is one base from a much larger clone. The CDR3 carries no conserved terminal phenylalanine or tryptophan, so it likely arises from a read error. V and J are TRBV2 and TRBJ2-1; 9 nucleotides agree with TRBD2. This CDR3 contains 13 residues. The germline gives CDR1 SNHLY, CDR2 FYNNEI. J was trimmed by 6 bases and V by 7 bases; bases with no gene match: 4. The CDR3 is CASNVAGVNEQFL. The CDR3 DNA sequence: TGTGCCAGCAATGTAGCGGGAGTCAATGAGCAGTTCCTC.

The V call is TRBV7-2, the J call TRBJ1-5; D is ambiguous. Trimming took off 5 bases at V and 11 bases at J, with 13 bases between the two ends. The CDR3 loop spans 12 amino acids. From germline, CDR1 is SGHTA and CDR2 FQGNSA. The CDR3 loop is CASSPWTGTQHF. CDR3 bases: TGTGCCAGCAGCCCCTGGACCGGGACCCAGCATTTT.